This TCR beta chain was documented in a study of T cell responses to AZD1222 COVID-19 vaccine. About the study: Analysis merged second doses at about 4 or about 12 weeks. Study findings and constraints: Nearly half of spike-specific TCRs reportedly target unmutated variant regions. Vaccine-related CD4 TCRs covered spike, predominating at 160-218 and 743-854. Females made up more of the donors, who were largely white British, and clonal diversity may have come out too low.

Comment on this clone: Its antigen is not identified.

Per the germline V gene, CDR1 is ENHRY and CDR2 is SYGVKD. The CDR3 runs to 15 residues. With V trimmed by 4 bases and J by 4 bases, 7 bases remained unmatched. Here immunoSEQ multiplex PCR was the method, and the copy in TCRdb shows in-frame clones only, minus some. The data contain some 94,000 clones, around 94% of them singletons. The input for sequencing was peripheral blood, taken on day 0 of AZD1222 vaccination. The chain combines TRBV10-3 with TRBJ1-2; 9 positions match TRBD1. This TCR derives from an adult in good health. The CDR3 coding sequence is TGTGCCATCAGTGGGCCGGGACAGGGTCTCTATGGCTACACCTTC. Residues: CAISGPGQGLYGYTF.